Described below is a single TCR beta chain sequence and its context. What it recognizes is unknown. Different DNA sequences within this sample yield the same CDR3. The CDR3 extends over 16 amino acids. CDR1 and CDR2 (germline): SGHVS, FQNEAQ. The ends lost 2 bases at V and 0 bases at J; junction bases unmatched: 7. Systemic immunosuppression or autoimmune disease history was grounds to exclude patients. This sample was taken from a study of OX40 agonist ivuxolimab in advanced cancers. General study points: CD4+ and CD8+ T cells in blood underwent clonal expansion by week 6 at 0.1 to 3.0 mg/kg.

Only in-frame clones appear in the TCRdb table, and some are missing; sequencing was by immunoSEQ multiplex PCR. The sample contains roughly 86,000 clones, more than 80% of which appear only once. This sample comprised CD4+ or CD8+ T cells sorted from blood, obtained in a trial of the OX40 agonist ivuxolimab. This sequence was found in an adult with an advanced solid tumor such as melanoma, head and neck, liver or kidney cancer. The chain couples TRBV7-8 to TRBJ2-7; 7 positions agree with TRBD2. In DNA, the CDR3 is TGTGCCAGCAGCTTATCGGGGCTAGCGGACTCCTACGAGCAGTACTTC. This sequence encodes CASSLSGLADSYEQYF.